A single sample gave rise to the 5 T cell receptor beta chains below, sequenced in a study of identical twins. From the 5' RACE reads, TCRdb called clonotypes with MiXCR, one entry per CDR3 protein. The data hold 450,000 to 650,000 distinct CDR3 sequences, with 13% to 15% observed a single time. In addition, the sample was reused for a study of yellow fever vaccine responses in identical twins.

The source material was CD4+ T cells sorted from blood. The receptor source for this set is a woman aged 18-35 years in good health.

The genes are TRBV28 and TRBJ2-3; D is perhaps TRBD2 (5 bases). CDR1 and CDR2 from the germline V gene are MDHEN and SYDVKM. The V gene lost 8 bases and the J gene lost 4 bases, with 16 bases spanning the gap. CDR3 length: 14 amino acids. The CDR3 reads CASFRGLLADTQYF. The CDR3 DNA reads as TGTGCCAGCTTTCGCGGGCTGCTCGCAGATACGCAGTATTTT. Full variable domain (remainder filled in from reference TRBV28 and TRBJ2-3): DVKVTQSSRYLVKRTGEKVFLECVQDMDHENMFWYRQDPGLGLRLIYFSYDVKMKEKGDIPEGYSVSREKKERFSLILESASTNQTSMYLCASFRGLLADTQYFGPGTRLTVL.

This clonotype was picked up many times. The J gene is TRBJ2-1, the V gene TRBV12-3 or TRBV12-4; 7 nucleotides agree with TRBD2. There are 16 residues in the CDR3. V was pared by 6 bases and J by 12 bases, with 20 bases of the junction left unmatched. CDR3 residues: CASSHQTSAPTMMQFF. CDR3 bases: TGTGCCAGCAGCCATCAAACTAGCGCGCCTACAATGATGCAGTTCTTC.

This chain links TRBV11-1 with TRBJ2-4, with 14 bases aligning to TRBD2. This CDR3 has 16 residues. The V gene end was trimmed by 5 bases and the J gene end by 4 bases; junction bases not matched to a gene: 4. Germline V gene sequence: CDR1 SGHAT, CDR2 FQDESV (reference sequence). In DNA, the CDR3 is TGTGCCAGCAGCCCCTGGACTAGCGGGGGGAAAAACATTCAGTACTTC. This codes for CASSPWTSGGKNIQYF.

At least ten counts were recorded for this clonotype. The chain joins TRBV6-1 to TRBJ2-3; perhaps D is TRBD1 or TRBD2 (6 bases each). There are 14 residues in the CDR3. V lost 4 bases and J lost 7, with 15 bases in between. Germline V lookup: CDR1 MNHNS, CDR2 SASEGT. The CDR3 nucleotides read TGTGCCAGCAGTGCCGGGGGCCTTGGTTATACGCAGTATTTT. It yields the protein CASSAGGLGYTQYF.

This clonotype was counted only a few times. The chain uses TRBV28 and TRBJ2-7, with 7 bases identical to TRBD1. Germline CDR1 reads MDHEN; CDR2 reads SYDVKM. This CDR3 comprises 15 residues. The ends lost 4 bases at V and 6 bases at J; junction bases unmatched: 12. Written as DNA, the CDR3 is TGTGCCAGCAGTTCGCCACCCGAAACAGGGGCCGAGCAGTACTTC. Its protein product is CASSSPPETGAEQYF.